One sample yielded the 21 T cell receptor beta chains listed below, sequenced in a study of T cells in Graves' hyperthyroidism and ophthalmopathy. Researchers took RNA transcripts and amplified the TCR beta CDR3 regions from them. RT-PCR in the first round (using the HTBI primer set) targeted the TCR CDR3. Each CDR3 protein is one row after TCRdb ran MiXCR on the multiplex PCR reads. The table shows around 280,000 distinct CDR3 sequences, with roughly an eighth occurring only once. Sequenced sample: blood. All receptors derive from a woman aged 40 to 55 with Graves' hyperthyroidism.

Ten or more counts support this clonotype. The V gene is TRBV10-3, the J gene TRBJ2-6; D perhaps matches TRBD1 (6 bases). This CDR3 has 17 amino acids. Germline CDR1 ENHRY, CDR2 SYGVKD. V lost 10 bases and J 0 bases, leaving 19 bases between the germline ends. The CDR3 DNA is TGTGCCACCGCCAGAAACAGGGATATCTCTGGGGCCAACGTCCTGACTTTC. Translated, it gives CATARNRDISGANVLTF.

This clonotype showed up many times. CDR3 in amino acids: CASRLRGQGANTGELFF. In nucleotides, the CDR3 is TGTGCCAGCAGGCTCCGCGGACAGGGGGCAAACACCGGGGAGCTGTTTTTT. This sequence joins TRBV12-3 or TRBV12-4 and TRBJ2-2, with 11 bases identical to TRBD1. The ends lost 6 bases at V and 2 bases at J; junction bases unmatched: 8. The CDR3 is 17 amino acids.

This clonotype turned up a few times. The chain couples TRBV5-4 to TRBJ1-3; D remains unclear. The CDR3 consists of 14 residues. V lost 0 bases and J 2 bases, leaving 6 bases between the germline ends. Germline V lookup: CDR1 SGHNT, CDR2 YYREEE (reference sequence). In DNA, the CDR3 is TGTGCCAGCAGCTTGGGGTATCCTGGAAACACCATATATTTT. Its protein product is CASSLGYPGNTIYF.

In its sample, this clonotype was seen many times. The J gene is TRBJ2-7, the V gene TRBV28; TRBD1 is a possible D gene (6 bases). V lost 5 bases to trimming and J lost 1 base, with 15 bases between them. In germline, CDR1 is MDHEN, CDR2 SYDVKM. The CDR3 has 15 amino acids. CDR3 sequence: CASSPRQDVSYEQYF. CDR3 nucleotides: TGTGCCAGCAGTCCCAGACAGGATGTGTCCTACGAGCAGTACTTC.

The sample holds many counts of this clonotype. CDR3 DNA sequence: TGTGCCAGCAGGGTCGGAGAGTCTGAAGCTTTCTTT. Protein product: CASRVGESEAFF. This chain uses TRBV6-1 with TRBJ1-1; D unclear. There are 12 residues in the CDR3. V was shortened by 6 bases and J by 6 bases, with 11 bases between the two germline ends. CDR1 and CDR2 from the germline V gene are MNHNS and SASEGT.

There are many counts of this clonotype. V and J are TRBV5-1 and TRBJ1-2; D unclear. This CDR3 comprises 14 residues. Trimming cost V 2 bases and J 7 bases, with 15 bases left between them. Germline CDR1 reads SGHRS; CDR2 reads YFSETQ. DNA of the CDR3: TGCGCCAGCAGCTTCGGCCCGGAGGGTCTTGGCTACACCTTC. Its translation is CASSFGPEGLGYTF.

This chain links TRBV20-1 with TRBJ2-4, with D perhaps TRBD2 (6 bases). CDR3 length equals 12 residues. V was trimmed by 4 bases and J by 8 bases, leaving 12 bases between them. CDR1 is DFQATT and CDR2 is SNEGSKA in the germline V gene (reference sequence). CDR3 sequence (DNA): TGCAGTGCTATCGGAGGGCCGGACATTCAGTACTTC. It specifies CSAIGGPDIQYF.

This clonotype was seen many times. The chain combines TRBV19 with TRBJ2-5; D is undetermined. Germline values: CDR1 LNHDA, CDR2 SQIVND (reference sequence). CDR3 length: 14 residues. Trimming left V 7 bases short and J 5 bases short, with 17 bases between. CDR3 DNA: TGTGCCAGTACCCCCGGACGCCCCGGGGAGACCCAGTACTTC. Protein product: CASTPGRPGETQYF. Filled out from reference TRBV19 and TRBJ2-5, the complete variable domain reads DGGITQSPKYLFRKEGQNVTLSCEQNLNHDAMYWYRQDPGQGLRLIYYSQIVNDFQKGDIAEGYSVSREKKESFPLTVTSAQKNPTAFYLCASTPGRPGETQYFGPGTRLLVL.

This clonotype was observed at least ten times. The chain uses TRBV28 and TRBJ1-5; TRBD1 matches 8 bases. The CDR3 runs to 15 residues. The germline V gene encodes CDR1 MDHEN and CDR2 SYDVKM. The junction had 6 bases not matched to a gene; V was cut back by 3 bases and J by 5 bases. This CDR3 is CASSFRDRSHQPQHF. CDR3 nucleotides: TGTGCCAGCAGTTTTCGGGACAGGAGTCATCAGCCCCAGCATTTT.

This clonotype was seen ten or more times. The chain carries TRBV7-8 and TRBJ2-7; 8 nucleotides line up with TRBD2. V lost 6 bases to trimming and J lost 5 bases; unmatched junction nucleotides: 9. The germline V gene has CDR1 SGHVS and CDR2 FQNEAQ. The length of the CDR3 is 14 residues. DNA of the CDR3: TGTGCCAGCAGGCCGGTAAGGCGGGAGGACGAGCAGTACTTC. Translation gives CASRPVRREDEQYF.

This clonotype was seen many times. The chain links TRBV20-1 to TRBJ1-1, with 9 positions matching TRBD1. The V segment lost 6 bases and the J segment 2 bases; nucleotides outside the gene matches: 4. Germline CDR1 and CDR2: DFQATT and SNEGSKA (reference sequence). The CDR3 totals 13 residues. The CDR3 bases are TGCAGTGCCGTGACAGGGGGAAACACTGAAGCTTTCTTT. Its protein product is CSAVTGGNTEAFF.

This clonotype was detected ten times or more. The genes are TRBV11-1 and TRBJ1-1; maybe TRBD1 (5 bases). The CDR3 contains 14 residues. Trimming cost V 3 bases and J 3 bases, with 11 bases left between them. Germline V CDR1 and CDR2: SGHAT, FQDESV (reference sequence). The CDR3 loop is CASSFRRGYTEAFF. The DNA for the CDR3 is TGTGCCAGCAGCTTCCGTAGGGGCTACACTGAAGCTTTCTTT. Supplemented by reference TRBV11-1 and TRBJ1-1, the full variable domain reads EAEVAQSPRYKITEKSQAVAFWCDPISGHATLYWYRQILGQGPELLVQFQDESVVDDSQLPKDRFSAERLKGVDSTLKIQPAELGDSAMYLCASSFRRGYTEAFFGQGTRLTVV.

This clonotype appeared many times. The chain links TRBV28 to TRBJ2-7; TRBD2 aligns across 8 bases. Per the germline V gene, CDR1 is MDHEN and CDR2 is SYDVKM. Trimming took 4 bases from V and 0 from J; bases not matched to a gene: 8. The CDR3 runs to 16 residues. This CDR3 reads CASSSSQLAVSYEQYF. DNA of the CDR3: TGTGCCAGCAGTTCATCACAACTAGCGGTCTCCTACGAGCAGTACTTC.

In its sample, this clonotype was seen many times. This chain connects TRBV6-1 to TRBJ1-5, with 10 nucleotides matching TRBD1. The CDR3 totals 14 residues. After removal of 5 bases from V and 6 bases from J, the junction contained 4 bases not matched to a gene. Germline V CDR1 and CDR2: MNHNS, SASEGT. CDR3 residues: CASSSGQGTQPQHF. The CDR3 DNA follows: TGTGCCAGCAGTTCGGGACAGGGGACTCAGCCCCAGCATTTT.

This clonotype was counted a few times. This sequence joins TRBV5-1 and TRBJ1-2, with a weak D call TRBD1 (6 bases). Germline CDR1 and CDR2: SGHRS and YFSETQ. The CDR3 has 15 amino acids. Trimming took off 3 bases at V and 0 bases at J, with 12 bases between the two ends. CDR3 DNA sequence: TGCGCCAGCAGCTCCTTACAGGGTACTAACTATGGCTACACCTTC. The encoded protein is CASSSLQGTNYGYTF.

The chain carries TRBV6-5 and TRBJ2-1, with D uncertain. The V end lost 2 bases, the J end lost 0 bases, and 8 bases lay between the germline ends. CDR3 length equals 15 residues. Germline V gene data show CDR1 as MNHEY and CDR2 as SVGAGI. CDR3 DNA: TGTGCCAGCAGTTACGACCAGAGCTCCTACAATGAGCAGTTCTTC. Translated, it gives CASSYDQSSYNEQFF.

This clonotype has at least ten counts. CDR3 DNA sequence: TGTGCCAGCAGTATGGACAGGGAGCGAAACATTCAGTACTTC. Translation gives CASSMDRERNIQYF. The chain uses TRBV2 and TRBJ2-4; 8 bases match TRBD1. V gave up 5 bases and J gave up 6 bases; unmatched junction bases: 6. The CDR3 spans 14 residues. Germline V gives CDR1 SNHLY, CDR2 FYNNEI.

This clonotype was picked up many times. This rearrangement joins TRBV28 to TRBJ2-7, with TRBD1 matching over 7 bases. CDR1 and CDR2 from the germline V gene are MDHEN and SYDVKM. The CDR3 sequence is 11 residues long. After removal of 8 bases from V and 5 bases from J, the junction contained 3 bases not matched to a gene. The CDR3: CASGDRDEQYF. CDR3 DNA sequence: TGTGCCAGCGGAGACAGGGACGAGCAGTACTTC.

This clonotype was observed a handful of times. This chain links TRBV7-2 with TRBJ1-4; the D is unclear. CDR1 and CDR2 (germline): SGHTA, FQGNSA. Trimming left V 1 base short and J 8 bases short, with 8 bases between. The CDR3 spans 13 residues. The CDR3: CASSLDRQEKLFF. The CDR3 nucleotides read TGTGCCAGCAGCTTAGATAGGCAAGAAAAACTGTTTTTT.

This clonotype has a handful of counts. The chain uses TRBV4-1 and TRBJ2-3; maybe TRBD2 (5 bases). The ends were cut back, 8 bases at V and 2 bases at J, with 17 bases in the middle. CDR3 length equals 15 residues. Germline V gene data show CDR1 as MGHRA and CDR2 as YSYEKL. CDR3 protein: CASSMGLAYTDTQYF. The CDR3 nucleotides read TGCGCCAGCTCAATGGGTCTAGCTTACACAGATACGCAGTATTTT.

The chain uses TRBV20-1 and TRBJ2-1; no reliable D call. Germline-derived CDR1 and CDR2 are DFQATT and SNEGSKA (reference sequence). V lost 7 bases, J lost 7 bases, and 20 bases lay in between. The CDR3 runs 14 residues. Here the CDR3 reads CSVGMRRRGNEQFF. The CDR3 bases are TGCAGTGTTGGCATGAGGCGGCGTGGGAATGAGCAGTTCTTC.